This T cell receptor beta chain was sequenced for a study of T cells in Graves' hyperthyroidism and ophthalmopathy. General study results and limits: Ophthalmopathy was separated from stable hyperthyroidism by a 13 V-J model.

Details on this clonotype: Its antigen is still unknown. A read error may explain this, as a much larger clone is one base away.

TCR beta CDR3 regions were amplified from RNA. The TCR CDR3 was amplified in a first-round RT-PCR using the HTBI primer set. One entry per CDR3 protein, called by TCRdb with MiXCR from the multiplex PCR reads. Of hundreds of thousands of distinct CDR3 sequences in the sample, roughly 14% were seen once. In patients aged 18 to 65, hyperthyroidism was newly diagnosed, with duration under 2 months. Uncontrolled infection, other autoimmune disease, pregnancy and lactation each barred patients from inclusion. CDR1 MNHEY and CDR2 SVGEGT come from the germline V gene. With 7 bases clipped from V and 3 bases from J, the junction kept 18 bases outside the gene matches. CDR3 length: 19 amino acids.

Sequenced: blood. The receptor comes from a woman between 25 and 40 years old with Graves' hyperthyroidism that later progressed to Graves' ophthalmopathy. This chain connects TRBV6-2 or TRBV6-3 to TRBJ1-6; 7 positions match TRBD1. CDR3 nucleotides: TGTGCCAGCACCGTAAGGCCGTCCGGGACAGTTTACTATAATTCACCCCTCCACTTT. Encoded protein: CASTVRPSGTVYYNSPLHF.